This paragraph reports one TCR beta chain. Its matching antigen is unknown. These data are taken from a study of CXCR3-negative and CXCR3-positive naive CD8 T cells. Study outcomes and limitations: The level of CXCR3 expression partially decreased after cryopreservation; the majority of assays used fresh PBMCs. Naive subsets expressed similar surface CD5; TRB CDR3 features served to infer TCR strength. CXCR3-expressing naive cells carried TRB CDR3s more hydrophobic than those of CXCR3-negative naive cells.

With UMI labels, 5' RACE was used to prepare the TRB cDNA libraries. With the 5' RACE reads reprocessed, TCRdb shows one record per CDR3 protein and no DNA. Recorded for this sample: some 150,000 distinct CDR3 sequences. The germline gives CDR1 SEHNR, CDR2 FQNEAQ (reference sequence). The CDR3 is made up of 11 amino acids. This clonotype originated in a human donor in good health. Some clones in this sample may be carry-over from other donors' samples. Material for sequencing was naive CXCR3+ CD8+ T cells from blood. Subset denoted: CD45RO-CCR7+CD27+CD95- naive CD8+ T cells expressing CXCR3 (TNR3+). The J gene is TRBJ2-1, the V gene TRBV7-9; there is no DNA to check the TCRdb D call of TRBD1. This chain's CDR3 is CAEDNNNEQFF.